These 4 T cell receptor beta chains originate from one sample sequenced in a study of blood T cell repertoires in COVID-19. Only in-frame clones appear in the TCRdb table, and some are missing; sequencing was by immunoSEQ multiplex PCR. The sample lists some 120,000 clones, 88% occurring once. Material for sequencing was peripheral blood. The receptors shown here come from a man aged 50-59 years with acute or convalescent COVID-19.

This rearrangement joins TRBV18 to TRBJ1-3, with TRBD1 matching 7 bases. With 3 bases clipped from V and 0 bases from J, the junction kept 5 bases outside the gene matches. This CDR3 has 16 amino acids. In germline, CDR1 is KGHSH, CDR2 LQKENI. The CDR3 region has the DNA TGTGCCAGCTCACCCGTGGGACAGATCTCTGGAAACACCATATATTTT. This codes for CASSPVGQISGNTIYF.

This sequence joins TRBV10-3 and TRBJ2-3, with D tentatively TRBD2 (7 bases). Germline V gives CDR1 ENHRY, CDR2 SYGVKD. The CDR3 runs to 15 residues. Trimming shortened V by 2 bases and J by 5 bases, and 14 bases separated the two germline ends. This CDR3 is CAISEGNGGQDTQYF. The CDR3, as DNA: TGTGCCATCAGTGAGGGGAACGGGGGGCAAGATACGCAGTATTTT.

The CDR3 DNA reads TGTGCCAGCAGCCATAGGCGGGGGACGGAGCTGTTTTTT. This encodes CASSHRRGTELFF. The rearrangement joins TRBV3-1 (or the pseudogene TRBV3-2) to TRBJ2-2; TRBD2 agrees at 7 bases. V lost 3 bases to trimming and J lost 10 bases; unmatched junction nucleotides: 5. Germline V gene data show CDR1 as LGHDT and CDR2 as YNNKEL (reference sequence). The CDR3 has 13 residues.

The chain carries TRBV30 and TRBJ2-5, with a tentative D call TRBD2 (6 bases). The germline V gene encodes CDR1 GTSNPN and CDR2 SVGIG (reference sequence). The CDR3 is 15 residues long. Trimming took 4 bases from V and 6 from J, leaving 21 bases between them. The CDR3: CAWNPKGGSLKTQYF. The CDR3 DNA reads TGTGCCTGGAATCCAAAGGGAGGATCCTTGAAGACCCAGTACTTC.